Following are 16 T cell receptor beta chains from one sample sequenced in a study of cytomegalovirus exposure and HLA in healthy donors. The PCR employed 60 Vbeta primers together with 13 Jbeta primers. Clones were sequenced by immunoSEQ multiplex PCR, and TCRdb holds only the in-frame ones, with some missing. The sample has approximately 150,000 clones; roughly 70% are singletons. Sequences were obtained from PBMCs. These receptors were taken from a middle-aged woman in good health and CMV-seropositive.

The rearrangement joins TRBV27 to TRBJ1-4; 8 bases agree with TRBD1. The CDR3 is 15 amino acids. V was pared by 2 bases and J by 4 bases, with 3 bases of the junction left unmatched. Germline loops: CDR1 MNHEY, CDR2 SMNVEV (reference sequence). The DNA for the CDR3 is TGTGCCAGCAGTTTAGTCGGACAGGGTAATGAAAAACTGTTTTTT. It yields the protein CASSLVGQGNEKLFF. Using reference TRBV27 and TRBJ1-4 for the parts outside the CDR3, the full variable domain is EAQVTQNPRYLITVTGKKLTVTCSQNMNHEYMSWYRQDPGLGLRQIYYSMNVEVTDKGDVPEGYKVSRKEKRNFPLILESPSPNQTSLYFCASSLVGQGNEKLFFGSGTQLSVL.

The chain recombines TRBV5-6 with TRBJ1-1, with no clear D. Looked up from germline, CDR1 is SGHDT and CDR2 is YYEEEE. The CDR3 extends over 12 amino acids. The V gene lost 0 bases and the J gene lost 8 bases, with 8 bases spanning the gap. The CDR3 DNA is TGTGCCAGCAGCTTGGGGGCAACCGAAGCTTTCTTT. Its protein product is CASSLGATEAFF. Full variable domain (rest looked up from reference TRBV5-6 and TRBJ1-1): DAGVTQSPTHLIKTRGQQVTLRCSPKSGHDTVSWYQQALGQGPQFIFQYYEEEERQRGNFPDRFSGHQFPNYSSELNVNALLLGDSALYLCASSLGATEAFFGQGTRLTVV.

J is TRBJ2-2 and V is TRBV5-5; TRBD1 aligns across 7 bases. With 4 bases clipped from V and 2 bases from J, the junction kept 5 bases outside the gene matches. The CDR3 sequence is 15 residues long. Germline-derived CDR1 and CDR2 are SGHKS and YYEKEE (reference sequence). CDR3 sequence reads: CASSEGQLNTGELFF. CDR3 in DNA: TGTGCCAGCAGCGAGGGACAGCTAAACACCGGGGAGCTGTTTTTT. Complete variable domain (other parts from reference TRBV5-5 and TRBJ2-2): DAGVTQSPTHLIKTRGQQVTLRCSPISGHKSVSWYQQVLGQGPQFIFQYYEKEERGRGNFPDRFSARQFPNYSSELNVNALLLGDSALYLCASSEGQLNTGELFFGEGSRLTVL.

This sequence joins TRBV2 and TRBJ2-3, with a weak D call TRBD1 (6 bases). Looked up from germline, CDR1 is SNHLY and CDR2 is FYNNEI. V lost 6 bases to trimming and J lost 1 base, with 11 bases between them. This CDR3 is 14 amino acids long. The CDR3 coding sequence is TGTGCCAGCAGGGGACATATGGGCACAGATACGCAGTATTTT. Translated: CASRGHMGTDTQYF.

This clone was found a few times. The chain couples TRBV27 to TRBJ1-5; D is perhaps TRBD1 (6 bases). The CDR3 spans 17 residues. CDR1 and CDR2 (germline): MNHEY, SMNVEV (reference sequence). The V end was cut by 3 bases, the J end by 3 bases, with 18 bases between. Here the CDR3 DNA reads TGTGCCAGCAGTTTTAGTATGGGGGACAACTACAATCAGCCCCAGCATTTT. Its protein product is CASSFSMGDNYNQPQHF.

The chain couples TRBV9 to TRBJ1-1; 10 bases are a match to TRBD1. The V gene end was trimmed by 3 bases and the J gene end by 11 bases; junction bases not matched to a gene: 13. Germline V gene sequence: CDR1 SGDLS, CDR2 YYNGEE. The CDR3 is 15 amino acids. The CDR3 loop is CASSGNPGQGRDAFF. The DNA of the CDR3 is TGTGCCAGCAGCGGGAATCCGGGACAGGGGAGGGATGCTTTCTTT.

The CDR3 reads CASSAEQGKFRTSGYNEQFF. CDR3 coding DNA: TGTGCCAGCAGTGCAGAACAGGGAAAGTTCAGGACTAGCGGCTACAATGAGCAGTTCTTC. The chain carries TRBV27 and TRBJ2-1; TRBD2 agrees at 10 bases. The CDR3 runs to 20 residues. The V gene's germline CDR1 is MNHEY and CDR2 SMNVEV (reference sequence). V lost 5 bases, J lost 3 bases, and 19 bases stayed unmatched.

This chain joins TRBV4-3 and TRBJ2-7; a possible D gene is TRBD1 (5 bases). V was clipped by 0 bases and J by 11 bases, with 11 bases between them. Germline V gene lookup returns CDR1 LGHNA and CDR2 YSLEER. This CDR3 has 12 amino acids. The CDR3 loop reads CASSQDLQGEYF. The CDR3 nucleotides read TGCGCCAGCAGCCAAGATCTTCAGGGTGAGTACTTC.

This sequence joins TRBV25-1 and TRBJ2-2; 8 nucleotides agree with TRBD1. The CDR3 loop spans 14 amino acids. After removal of 6 bases from V and 4 bases from J, the junction contained 4 bases not matched to a gene. Germline CDR1 reads MGHDK; CDR2 reads SYGVNS. CDR3 in amino acids: CASSRTGSTGELFF. The CDR3 nucleotides are TGTGCCAGCAGCAGGACAGGGAGCACCGGGGAGCTGTTTTTT.

The rearrangement links TRBV6-5 to TRBJ2-7, with 9 bases aligning to TRBD1. Germline trimming cut 2 bases from V and 6 bases from J; bases unmatched to any gene: 8. This CDR3 is 15 amino acids long. The germline CDR1 and CDR2 sequences are MNHEY and SVGAGI. CDR3 sequence reads: CASSYTSGQGSEQYF. CDR3 in DNA: TGTGCCAGCAGTTACACCTCGGGACAGGGCAGCGAGCAGTACTTC.

V and J are TRBV7-9 and TRBJ2-5; 8 bases are shared with TRBD2. The germline gives CDR1 SEHNR, CDR2 FQNEAQ (reference sequence). The CDR3 consists of 16 residues. With 1 base clipped from V and 2 bases from J, the junction kept 6 bases outside the gene matches. CDR3 sequence (DNA): TGTGCCAGCAGCTTAGATGTCGGGAGGGATCAAGAGACCCAGTACTTC. Translation: CASSLDVGRDQETQYF.

This clone was seen only a few times. The genes are TRBV28 and TRBJ1-5; no clear D gene. Germline V gene data show CDR1 as MDHEN and CDR2 as SYDVKM. CDR3 length: 12 amino acids. V shed 6 bases and J shed 1 base, with 4 bases lying between them. The CDR3 coding sequence is TGTGCCAGCAGGACAAGCAATCAGCCCCAGCATTTT. Translated: CASRTSNQPQHF. Complete variable domain (other parts from reference TRBV28 and TRBJ1-5): DVKVTQSSRYLVKRTGEKVFLECVQDMDHENMFWYRQDPGLGLRLIYFSYDVKMKEKGDIPEGYSVSREKKERFSLILESASTNQTSMYLCASRTSNQPQHFGDGTRLSIL.

The count of this clone is one. J is TRBJ2-3 and V is TRBV5-1; tentatively, D is TRBD2 (6 bases). CDR3 length: 16 residues. Germline V gene lookup returns CDR1 SGHRS and CDR2 YFSETQ. Trimming took 4 bases from V and 1 from J, leaving 16 bases between them. Here the CDR3 DNA reads TGCGCCAGCAGCGGGGCTAGCGAACCGGGCACAGATACGCAGTATTTT. Encoded protein: CASSGASEPGTDTQYF.

The rearrangement links TRBV6-6 to TRBJ2-7; D is unclear. Trimming took off 2 bases at V and 0 bases at J, with 2 bases between the two ends. The CDR3 has 12 residues. Germline lookup yields CDR1 MNHNY and CDR2 SVGAGI (reference sequence). CDR3 in DNA: TGTGCCAGCAGTTACCGCTCCTACGAGCAGTACTTC. This translates into CASSYRSYEQYF.

The gene calls are TRBV19 and TRBJ2-5; a weak D match, TRBD1 (6 bases). The J call is uncertain, as TRBJ2-7 better fits the DNA end. CDR1 and CDR2 (germline): LNHDA, SQIVND (reference sequence). CDR3 size: 15 residues. The CDR3 nucleotides are TGTGCCAGTAGTATGGCCGGGACAAGAGACTACGAGCAGTACTTC. Its protein is CASSMAGTRDYEQYF.

This clone came up once. V is TRBV2 and J is TRBJ2-7; 8 nucleotides agree with TRBD2. This CDR3 is 14 amino acids long. The germline V gene has CDR1 SNHLY and CDR2 FYNNEI. V shed 6 bases and J 0 bases; nucleotides not matched to a gene: 4. This CDR3 reads CASRASGGSYEQYF. CDR3 nucleotide sequence: TGTGCCAGCAGGGCCAGCGGGGGCTCCTACGAGCAGTACTTC.